This T cell receptor (beta chain) was captured in a study of cytomegalovirus exposure and HLA in healthy donors. Those who donated were healthy bone marrow donors. Regarding the study as a whole: V- and J-gene trimming of TCR beta was linked (in a later analysis) to a missense DCLRE1C variant.

The CDR3 has 16 residues. As to this clone: The antigen remains unidentified.

This PCR relied on a set of 60 Vbeta primers and 13 Jbeta primers. Method: immunoSEQ multiplex PCR; TCRdb's copy keeps in-frame clones and lacks some. The sample has 150,000 to 200,000 clones, around 80% seen once. The specimen sequenced was PBMCs. V is TRBV21-1 and J is TRBJ1-4; no DNA check was done on the table's D call, TRBD1. TRBV21-1 is termed a pseudogene. The receptor was derived from a man aged 18-30 years in good health and CMV-seronegative. CDR3 coding DNA: TGTGCCACGCCACGTGGGACACAAGCAACTAATGAAAAACTGTTTTTT. Its translation is CATPRGTQATNEKLFF.